This T cell receptor (beta chain) was documented in a study of T-cell memory formation after mild COVID-19. Study at large: The two donors had largely donor-specific TCR clusters. Broader study findings: The appearance of some responding clones in pre-infection memory suggested that cross-reactive memory joined. There was no confirmation that second-wave clones peaking on day 37 were SARS-CoV-2 specific.

A remark on this clonotype: What it recognizes is unknown.

TCRalpha and TCRbeta libraries used 5'RACE with constant-segment primers and UMIs. TCRdb re-called the 5' RACE reads with MiXCR, one entry per CDR3 protein. This table holds roughly 510,000 distinct CDR3 sequences, approximately 15% found once. Material: PBMCs or a T cell subset sorted from them (not recorded which). The sequence came from an adult woman who had mild COVID-19 (a few samples of this study predate the infection). Cell type and time point are not known.

CDR3 bases: TGCAGCGTTGGAAGGGGCGATGGCTACACCTTC. This sequence encodes CSVGRGDGYTF. The rearrangement uses TRBV29-1 and TRBJ1-2, with TRBD1 as a possible D gene (5 bases). This CDR3 spans 11 amino acids. CDR1 and CDR2 (germline): SQVTM, ANQGSEA. The V end was cut by 4 bases, the J end by 6 bases, with 9 bases between.